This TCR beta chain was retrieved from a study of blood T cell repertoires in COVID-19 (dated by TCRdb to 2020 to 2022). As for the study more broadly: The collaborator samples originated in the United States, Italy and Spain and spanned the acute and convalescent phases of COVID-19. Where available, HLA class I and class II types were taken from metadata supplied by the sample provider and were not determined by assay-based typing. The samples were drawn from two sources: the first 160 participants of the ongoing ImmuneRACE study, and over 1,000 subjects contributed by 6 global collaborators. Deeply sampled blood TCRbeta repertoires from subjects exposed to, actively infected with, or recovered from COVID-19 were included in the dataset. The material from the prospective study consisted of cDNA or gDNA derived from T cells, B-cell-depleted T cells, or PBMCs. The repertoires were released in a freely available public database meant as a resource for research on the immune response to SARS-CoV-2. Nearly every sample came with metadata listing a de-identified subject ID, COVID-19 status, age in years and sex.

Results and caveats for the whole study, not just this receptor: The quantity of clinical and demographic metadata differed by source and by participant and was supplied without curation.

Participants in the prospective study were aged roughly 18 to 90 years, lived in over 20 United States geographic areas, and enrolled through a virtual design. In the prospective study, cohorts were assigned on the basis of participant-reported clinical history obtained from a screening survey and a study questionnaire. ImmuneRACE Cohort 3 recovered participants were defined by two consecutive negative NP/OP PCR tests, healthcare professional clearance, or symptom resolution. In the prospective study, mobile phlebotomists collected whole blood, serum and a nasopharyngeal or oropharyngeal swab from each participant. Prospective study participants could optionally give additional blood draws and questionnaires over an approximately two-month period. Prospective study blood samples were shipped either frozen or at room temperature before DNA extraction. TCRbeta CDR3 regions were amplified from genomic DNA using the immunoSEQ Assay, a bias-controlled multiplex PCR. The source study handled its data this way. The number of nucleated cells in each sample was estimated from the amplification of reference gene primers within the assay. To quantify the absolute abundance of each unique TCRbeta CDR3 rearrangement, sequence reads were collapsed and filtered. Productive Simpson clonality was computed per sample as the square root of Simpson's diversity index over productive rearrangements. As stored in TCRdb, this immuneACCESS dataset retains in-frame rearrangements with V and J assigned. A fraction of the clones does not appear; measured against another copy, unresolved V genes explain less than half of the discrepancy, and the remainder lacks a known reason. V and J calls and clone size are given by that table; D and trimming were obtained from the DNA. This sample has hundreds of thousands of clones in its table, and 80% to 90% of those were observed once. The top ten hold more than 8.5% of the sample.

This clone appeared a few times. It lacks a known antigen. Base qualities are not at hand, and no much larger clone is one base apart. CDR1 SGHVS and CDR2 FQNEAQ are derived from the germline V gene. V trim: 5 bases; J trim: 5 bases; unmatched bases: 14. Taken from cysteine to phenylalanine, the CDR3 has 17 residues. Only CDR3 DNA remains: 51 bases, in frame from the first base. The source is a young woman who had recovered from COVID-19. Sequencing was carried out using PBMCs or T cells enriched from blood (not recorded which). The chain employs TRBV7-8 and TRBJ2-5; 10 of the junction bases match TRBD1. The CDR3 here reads CASSHTVPGQGRETQYF. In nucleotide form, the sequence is TGTGCCAGCAGCCACACAGTCCCGGGACAGGGGCGGGAGACCCAGTACTTC.